By its share, the clone carrying this T cell receptor (beta chain) is medium-sized. No antigen is known for it. These data come from a study of vaccination and CD4 T cells after COVID-19. The V and J ends lost 6 bases and 5 bases respectively, with 19 bases between them. Germline lookup yields CDR1 DFQATT and CDR2 SNEGSKA (reference sequence). The CDR3 length is 14 residues. Sequenced with the Oncomine TCR Beta short-read assay was DNA taken from cultured CD4+ T cells. Using its own MiXCR run on the PCR reads, TCRdb lists one record per CDR3 protein. This sample has some 6,800 distinct CDR3 sequences; roughly four fifths occur once, and the top ten carry 16%. As to treatment: roughly ten-day PBMC culture with coronavirus spike peptide pools or control peptides (ViraFEST assay). Every well contained over 1.5 million PBMCs, which were grown with around 9.8 IU/ml IL-2 and 7.5 to 10 ug/ml peptide pools.

Sequences were obtained from CD4+ T cells from blood, cultured in vitro. V is TRBV20-1 and J is TRBJ2-5; the D call may be TRBD1 or TRBD2 (6 bases each). This clonotype originated in a human donor who had recovered from COVID-19. The CDR3 protein is CSATPGGDWETQYF. CDR3 nucleotide sequence: TGCAGTGCCACCCCCGGGGGCGATTGGGAGACCCAGTACTTC.